The table lists the clone carrying this T cell receptor beta chain with many counts. Its antigen is currently unknown. TCRdb independently ran MiXCR on the reads; one entry per CDR3 protein. Of around 310,000 distinct CDR3 sequences in the sample, roughly 15% were seen once. The data are from a study of T cell repertoires in cytomegalovirus infection. The study's findings and limits: The response measured ex vivo was dominated by TCR beta clonotypes (HLA-C-restricted and CMV-specific).

Germline V CDR1 and CDR2: MNHEY, SVGEGT. The V end was cut by 7 bases, the J end by 9 bases, with 27 bases between. This CDR3 is built from 16 residues. The receptor comes from a human donor in good health (CMV status not recorded). Some clones in this sample may be carry-over from other donors' samples. Sequencing was done on a sample of PBMCs. V usage is TRBV6-2 or TRBV6-3 and J usage is TRBJ1-2; tentative D call: TRBD1 (5 bases). The CDR3 loop is CASTGHRIARKYSYTF. CDR3 DNA: TGTGCCAGCACCGGACACAGGATAGCGCGAAAATATAGCTACACCTTC.